Listed here are 31 T cell receptor beta chains from one sample, sequenced in a study of early T cells in non-severe SARS-CoV-2 infection. Via MiXCR, TCRdb re-called the 5' RACE reads, giving one row per CDR3 protein. The table has over 80,000 distinct CDR3 sequences, around 15% seen once. Specimen: whole blood. These receptors were obtained from an adult who was a healthcare worker with PCR-confirmed SARS-CoV-2 infection or an uninfected control (not recorded which).

Here the CDR3 DNA reads TGTGCCAGCAGCCCGCGACGGAGGGACAATGAGCAGTTCTTC. As protein: CASSPRRRDNEQFF. The chain couples TRBV9 to TRBJ2-1, with D possibly TRBD2 on 6 matching bases. The CDR3 is 14 amino acids. Germline CDR1 and CDR2: SGDLS and YYNGEE. V was cut by 4 bases and J by 5 bases, with 13 bases left in between.

This chain connects TRBV6-2 or TRBV6-3 to TRBJ1-1, with D possibly matching TRBD1 (5 bases). Looked up from germline, CDR1 is MNHEY and CDR2 is SVGEGT. The V end was cut by 2 bases, the J end by 6 bases, with 19 bases between. The CDR3 runs 16 residues. CDR3 in DNA: TGTGCCAGCAGTTACATACCCACCCCAGGGTACTCTGAAGCTTTCTTT. It specifies CASSYIPTPGYSEAFF.

The chain recombines TRBV4-3 with TRBJ1-6, with D perhaps TRBD1 (5 bases). Germline V gene sequence: CDR1 LGHNA, CDR2 YSLEER. There are 15 residues in the CDR3. V lost 1 base and J 7 bases, leaving 11 bases between the germline ends. CDR3 nucleotide sequence: TGCGCCAGCAGCCAAGTACCAGGGACCAATTCACCCCTCCACTTT. Amino acids: CASSQVPGTNSPLHF.

The chain links TRBV2 to TRBJ2-3; the D is unclear. CDR1 is SNHLY and CDR2 is FYNNEI in the germline V gene. The CDR3 is made up of 14 amino acids. The V end was cut by 7 bases, the J end by 0 bases, with 11 bases between. CDR3 region: CASNQDPSTDTQYF. In DNA form, the CDR3 reads TGTGCCAGCAATCAGGATCCTAGCACAGATACGCAGTATTTT. The full variable domain, completed using reference TRBV2 and TRBJ2-3, is EPEVTQTPSHQVTQMGQEVILRCVPISNHLYFYWYRQILGQKVEFLVSFYNNEISEKSEIFDDQFSVERPDGSNFTLKIRSTKLEDSAMYFCASNQDPSTDTQYFGPGTRLTVL.

The chain carries TRBV18 and TRBJ1-3, with TRBD1 matching 7 bases. The CDR3 consists of 14 residues. Germline loops: CDR1 KGHSH, CDR2 LQKENI. V shed 3 bases, J shed 2 bases, and the junction held 1 base outside the gene matches. The CDR3 loop reads CASSPDRAGNTIYF. The CDR3 DNA reads TGTGCCAGCTCACCCGACAGGGCTGGAAACACCATATATTTT. The complete variable domain, with remaining parts taken from reference TRBV18 and TRBJ1-3, reads NAGVMQNPRHLVRRRGQEARLRCSPMKGHSHVYWYRQLPEEGLKFMVYLQKENIIDESGMPKERFSAEFPKEGPSILRIQQVVRGDSAAYFCASSPDRAGNTIYFGEGSWLTVV.

The chain carries TRBV2 and TRBJ2-5; D is perhaps TRBD1 (5 bases). From germline, CDR1 is SNHLY and CDR2 FYNNEI. The CDR3 spans 16 residues. Trimming took 2 bases from V and 1 from J, leaving 14 bases between them. The DNA of the CDR3 is TGTGCCAGCAGTGAACATACCTCGACAGCCCAAGAGACCCAGTACTTC. This encodes CASSEHTSTAQETQYF.

This chain joins TRBV20-1 and TRBJ2-3; TRBD2 matches at 12 bases. V dropped 5 bases and J dropped 5; count of bases not matched to a gene: 11. This CDR3 is 16 amino acids long. Germline V gene sequence: CDR1 DFQATT, CDR2 SNEGSKA (reference sequence). Written as DNA, the CDR3 is TGCAGTGCTCCCACACGTCTAGCGGGGGGGAGAGATACGCAGTATTTT. As protein: CSAPTRLAGGRDTQYF.

This chain connects TRBV11-2 to TRBJ2-7, with TRBD2 as a possible D gene (5 bases). The CDR3 consists of 15 residues. From germline, CDR1 is SGHAT and CDR2 FQNNGV. Trimming removed 0 bases at V and 2 bases at J, with 11 bases between. CDR3 DNA sequence: TGTGCCAGCAGCTTAGACGCGGGTTACGCCTACGAGCAGTACTTC. Translated: CASSLDAGYAYEQYF.

This chain connects TRBV27 to TRBJ2-7, with D perhaps TRBD1 (5 bases). Germline loops: CDR1 MNHEY, CDR2 SMNVEV (reference sequence). The CDR3 contains 13 residues. V gave up 6 bases and J gave up 6 bases, with 15 bases separating them. The CDR3 is CASRPSGSGEQYF. In nucleotides, the CDR3 is TGTGCCAGCAGGCCCTCAGGGTCGGGCGAGCAGTACTTC.

The V gene is TRBV7-6, the J gene TRBJ2-3; D unresolved. V lost 3 bases and J lost 1, with 8 bases in between. The CDR3 runs to 14 residues. Germline CDR1 and CDR2: SGHVS and FNYEAQ. Here the CDR3 reads CASSFGARTDTQYF. For the CDR3, the DNA is TGTGCCAGCAGCTTTGGCGCCCGCACAGATACGCAGTATTTT.

This clonotype was seen a handful of times. J is TRBJ2-7 and V is TRBV7-3; no reliable D call. The CDR3 extends over 14 amino acids. Per germline, CDR1 SGHTA and CDR2 FQGTGA. The V end was cut by 0 bases, the J end by 6 bases, with 12 bases between. The CDR3 loop reads CASSLTGNPAEQYF. The CDR3 DNA reads TGTGCCAGCAGCTTAACAGGGAATCCCGCCGAGCAGTACTTC.

This chain's CDR3 is CASSWGVAQETQYF. The CDR3 coding sequence is TGTGCCAGCAGCTGGGGGGTCGCCCAAGAGACCCAGTACTTC. The V gene is TRBV7-9, the J gene TRBJ2-5; TRBD2 might be the D (6 bases). V was shortened by 4 bases and J by 1 base, with 10 bases between the two germline ends. The CDR3 extends over 14 amino acids. From germline, CDR1 is SEHNR and CDR2 FQNEAQ (reference sequence).

There are a few counts of this clonotype. Written as DNA, the CDR3 is TGTGCCAGCAGCTCCCTTGAGCTTGTGCCGGGACAGGACACCTACGAGCAGTACTTC. Translated: CASSSLELVPGQDTYEQYF. The chain carries TRBV5-6 and TRBJ2-7; 8 nucleotides match TRBD1. Losses at the gene ends were 3 bases for V and 2 bases for J; bases not matched to a gene: 19. Germline assignment: CDR1 SGHDT and CDR2 YYEEEE. The CDR3 length is 19 residues.

This clonotype was seen only a few times. V and J are TRBV28 and TRBJ1-2; unclear D gene. Trimming stripped 1 base from V and 4 bases from J, with 16 bases between. CDR1 is MDHEN and CDR2 is SYDVKM in the germline V gene. This CDR3 contains 16 residues. CDR3 in amino acids: CASSLFDAQIPYGYTF. The CDR3 region has the DNA TGTGCCAGCAGTTTATTCGACGCTCAGATCCCCTATGGCTACACCTTC.

J is TRBJ1-3 and V is TRBV27; no firm D call. The V and J ends lost 5 bases and 0 bases respectively, with 11 bases between them. The CDR3 runs to 15 residues. Looked up from germline, CDR1 is MNHEY and CDR2 is SMNVEV (reference sequence). CDR3 DNA: TGTGCCAGCAGTCCCCTAGTGGGCTCTGGAAACACCATATATTTT. Residues: CASSPLVGSGNTIYF.

The table lists this clonotype with a few counts. The CDR3 is CASSDPGLGGYGYTF. Here the CDR3 DNA reads TGCGCCAGCAGTGATCCAGGGCTAGGGGGTTATGGCTACACCTTC. V is TRBV10-2 and J is TRBJ1-2; D is possibly TRBD1 (6 bases). The CDR3 totals 15 residues. V was shortened by 3 bases and J by 5 bases, with 16 bases between the two germline ends. The germline gives CDR1 WSHSY, CDR2 SAAADI.

This clonotype appeared a few times. The V and J genes are TRBV20-1 and TRBJ2-6; the D is unclear. Deletions cut 6 bases from V and 4 bases from J, with 16 bases between. Germline CDR1 reads DFQATT; CDR2 reads SNEGSKA (reference sequence). The CDR3 runs to 15 residues. CDR3 sequence (DNA): TGCAGTGCCCCCAAGATGGGAACCGGGGCCAACGTCCTGACTTTC. It yields the protein CSAPKMGTGANVLTF.

This clonotype has a handful of counts. CDR3 sequence (DNA): TGTGCCAGCAGCCCATTCGGGATCAACACTGAAGCTTTCTTT. This encodes CASSPFGINTEAFF. The V and J genes are TRBV7-9 and TRBJ1-1; D is undetermined. Looked up from germline, CDR1 is SEHNR and CDR2 is FQNEAQ (reference sequence). This CDR3 is 14 amino acids long. Trimming took off 5 bases at V and 2 bases at J, with 12 bases between the two ends.

CDR3 residues: CSATRNEQFF. The CDR3 nucleotides read TGCAGTGCTACCAGGAATGAGCAGTTCTTC. The V gene is TRBV20-1, the J gene TRBJ2-1; no clear D gene. There are 10 residues in the CDR3. Germline V CDR1 and CDR2: DFQATT, SNEGSKA (reference sequence). The germline V and J ends were trimmed by 4 bases and 7 bases, with 5 bases remaining between them.

The chain carries TRBV20-1 and TRBJ1-2; D gene uncertain. Per germline, CDR1 DFQATT and CDR2 SNEGSKA (reference sequence). The CDR3 totals 11 residues. Trimming stripped 1 base from V and 3 bases from J, with 3 bases between. CDR3: CSARGDYGYTF. The DNA of the CDR3 is TGCAGTGCTAGAGGGGACTATGGCTACACCTTC.

The chain has TRBV9 and TRBJ1-1, with D possibly TRBD1 on 5 matching bases. The germline V and J ends were trimmed by 1 base and 1 base, with 8 bases remaining between them. This CDR3 has 14 residues. In germline, CDR1 is SGDLS, CDR2 YYNGEE. Here the CDR3 DNA reads TGTGCCAGCAGCGTATCTGGGGGGAACACTGAAGCTTTCTTT. It yields the protein CASSVSGGNTEAFF.

This clonotype appeared a few times. This rearrangement joins TRBV7-8 to TRBJ2-1; 8 nucleotides match TRBD1. CDR1 is SGHVS and CDR2 is FQNEAQ in the germline V gene. This CDR3 has 16 residues. The V and J ends lost 5 bases and 6 bases, in that order; junction bases with no gene match: 12. As DNA, the CDR3 is TGTGCCAGCAGCCCTACAAGGGACAGGTCGCGCAATGAGCAGTTCTTC. This sequence encodes CASSPTRDRSRNEQFF.

This chain connects TRBV4-2 to TRBJ2-5; 7 bases map to TRBD1. Trimming cost V 0 bases and J 2 bases; bases outside gene matches: 3. Germline V lookup: CDR1 LGHNA, CDR2 YNFKEQ. The CDR3 runs to 15 residues. The CDR3 bases are TGTGCCAGCAGCCAAGATTACAGGGGACAAGAGACCCAGTACTTC. Translating it yields CASSQDYRGQETQYF.

V usage is TRBV3-1 and J usage is TRBJ1-2; D is perhaps TRBD1 (6 bases). Per the germline V gene, CDR1 is LGHDT and CDR2 is YNNKEL (reference sequence). This CDR3 contains 14 residues. Trimming shortened V by 0 bases and J by 4 bases, and 9 bases separated the two germline ends. CDR3 bases: TGTGCCAGCAGCCAAGAACAGGGCGGCTATGGCTACACCTTC. Protein sequence: CASSQEQGGYGYTF.

The CDR3 region is CSVEREQFF. The CDR3 region has the DNA TGCAGCGTTGAAAGGGAGCAGTTCTTC. The V gene is TRBV29-1, the J gene TRBJ2-1; D is unresolved. This CDR3 spans 9 amino acids. V was cut by 2 bases and J by 10 bases, with 3 bases left in between. Germline values: CDR1 SQVTM, CDR2 ANQGSEA.

The J gene is TRBJ2-4, the V gene TRBV28; no clear D gene. The germline gives CDR1 MDHEN, CDR2 SYDVKM. The CDR3 extends over 15 amino acids. Deletions cut 4 bases from V and 3 bases from J, with 13 bases between. CDR3 sequence reads: CASSSLTGVKNIQYF. CDR3 in DNA: TGTGCCAGCAGTTCTTTGACGGGTGTCAAAAACATTCAGTACTTC.

This clonotype was seen more than once but under ten times. The chain has TRBV7-6 and TRBJ2-7; possible D gene TRBD1, 7 bases. This CDR3 spans 17 amino acids. The V gene lost 0 bases and the J gene lost 0 bases, with 15 bases spanning the gap. Germline V CDR1 and CDR2: SGHVS, FNYEAQ. CDR3 residues: CASSLAIAGQPSYEQYF. The CDR3 DNA sequence: TGTGCCAGCAGCTTAGCGATTGCGGGACAGCCCTCCTACGAGCAGTACTTC.

This clonotype was seen a handful of times. This chain uses TRBV6-5 with TRBJ1-1, with a tentative D call TRBD1 (6 bases). The germline V gene encodes CDR1 MNHEY and CDR2 SVGAGI. CDR3 length: 13 amino acids. Between the trimmed V and J ends, which lost 5 bases and 0 bases, there was a span of 7 bases. As DNA, the CDR3 is TGTGCCAGCAGTACAGGGCTGAACACTGAAGCTTTCTTT. Protein sequence: CASSTGLNTEAFF.

The chain links TRBV5-4 to TRBJ2-2; TRBD1 matches at 9 bases. The V and J ends lost 3 bases and 5 bases, in that order; junction bases with no gene match: 8. The CDR3 runs 16 residues. The V gene's germline CDR1 is SGHNT and CDR2 YYREEE (reference sequence). CDR3 residues: CASSSRQGGRTGELFF. The CDR3 bases are TGTGCCAGCAGCTCTCGACAGGGGGGTCGGACCGGGGAGCTGTTTTTT.

There are many counts of this clonotype. The gene calls are TRBV19 and TRBJ2-3, with 9 bases that match TRBD1. This CDR3 region has 16 residues. V was clipped by 7 bases and J by 1 base; unmatched bases: 9. The germline V gene has CDR1 LNHDA and CDR2 SQIVND (reference sequence). The CDR3 region is CASTPGTGFGTDTQYF. Written as DNA, the CDR3 is TGTGCCAGTACCCCAGGGACAGGGTTCGGCACAGATACGCAGTATTTT.

This clonotype was recorded at least ten times. V is TRBV10-3 and J is TRBJ1-2, with D perhaps matching TRBD1 (5 bases). The CDR3 spans 12 residues. V lost 3 bases and J lost 4, with 6 bases in between. CDR1 ENHRY and CDR2 SYGVKD come from the germline V gene. CDR3: CAISDDSYGYTF. The CDR3 DNA is TGTGCCATCAGTGATGACAGCTATGGCTACACCTTC.